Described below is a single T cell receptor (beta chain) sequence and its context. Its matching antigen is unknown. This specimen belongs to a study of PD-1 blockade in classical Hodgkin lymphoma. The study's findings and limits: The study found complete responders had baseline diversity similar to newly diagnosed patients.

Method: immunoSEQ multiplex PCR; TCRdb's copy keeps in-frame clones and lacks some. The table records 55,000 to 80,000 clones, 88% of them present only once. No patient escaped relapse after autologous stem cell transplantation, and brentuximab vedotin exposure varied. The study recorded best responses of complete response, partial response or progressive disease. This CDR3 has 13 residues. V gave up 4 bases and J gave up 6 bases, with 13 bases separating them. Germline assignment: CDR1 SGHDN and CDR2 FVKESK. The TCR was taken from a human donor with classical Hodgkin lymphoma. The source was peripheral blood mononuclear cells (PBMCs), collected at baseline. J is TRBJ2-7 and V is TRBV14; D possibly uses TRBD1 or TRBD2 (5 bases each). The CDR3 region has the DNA TGTGCCAGCAGCCTCGGGGCGCGGTCCGAGCAGTACTTC. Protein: CASSLGARSEQYF.